One sample yielded the 6 T cell receptor beta chains listed below, sequenced in a study of post-analysis software for immune sequencing data. Their specific antigens are unknown. Points from the study as a whole: Relative to controls, patients had roughly five TRBV segments at higher frequency, with TRBV5-6, TRBV5-1 and TRBV20-1 among these.

Unique molecular identifiers tagged the TCR beta cDNA libraries. From the PCR reads, TCRdb called clonotypes with MiXCR, one entry per CDR3 protein. The sample shows hundreds of thousands of distinct CDR3 sequences, 25% to 30% of them seen only once. Sequenced: blood. The receptors shown here come from a girl between 5 and 17 years old with multiple sclerosis.

The chain has TRBV10-3 and TRBJ2-2; 11 bases map to TRBD2. With V trimmed by 8 bases and J by 1 base, 6 bases remained unmatched. In germline, CDR1 is ENHRY, CDR2 SYGVKD. This CDR3 spans 16 amino acids. The CDR3 region has the DNA TGTGCCATCTGGGGCGGACTAGCGGGGAACACCGGGGAGCTGTTTTTT. This translates into CAIWGGLAGNTGELFF.

This clonotype came up a few times. The germline gene is not matched at one end of the junction; a read error may be the cause. The chain joins TRBV5-1 to TRBJ2-5, with D tentatively TRBD1 (6 bases). CDR3 size: 15 residues. The germline V gene has CDR1 SGHRS and CDR2 YFSETQ. CDR3 DNA sequence: TGCGCCAGCAGCTTGGACAGGGTCCGACAAGGGACCCAGTACTTC. This gives the protein CASSLDRVRQGTQYF.

This chain joins TRBV20-1 and TRBJ2-7; tentatively, D is TRBD2 (6 bases). Germline V CDR1 and CDR2: DFQATT, SNEGSKA (reference sequence). The CDR3 runs 16 residues. V was pared by 1 base and J by 3 bases, with 19 bases between. The CDR3 loop is CSARGPLSHGSYEQYF. CDR3 in DNA: TGCAGTGCTAGAGGCCCACTCTCACACGGGAGCTACGAGCAGTACTTC.

CDR3 bases: TGTGCCAGCAGCCCAAAGGGTAGCTACGAGCAGTACTTC. As protein: CASSPKGSYEQYF. The chain uses TRBV3-1 and TRBJ2-7; no firm D call. The CDR3 totals 13 residues. Deletions cut 4 bases from V and 3 bases from J, with 10 bases between. Germline loops: CDR1 LGHDT, CDR2 YNNKEL (reference sequence).

This clonotype appeared a few times. This chain links TRBV20-1 with TRBJ2-1, with no clear D. This CDR3 has 14 residues. Trimming left V 1 base short and J 3 bases short, with 10 bases between. Looked up from germline, CDR1 is DFQATT and CDR2 is SNEGSKA (reference sequence). The CDR3 reads CSARGKPDYNEQFF. Written as DNA, the CDR3 is TGCAGTGCTAGAGGCAAACCCGACTACAATGAGCAGTTCTTC.

The sample holds a few counts of this clonotype. CDR3 nucleotides: TGTGCCAGCAGCTCGGAGGTGAAAAACATTCAGTACTTC. It is translated as CASSSEVKNIQYF. This rearrangement joins TRBV7-9 to TRBJ2-4; possible D gene TRBD2, 5 bases. The CDR3 loop spans 13 amino acids. Germline-derived CDR1 and CDR2 are SEHNR and FQNEAQ (reference sequence). V gave up 4 bases and J gave up 4 bases, with 8 bases separating them.